The 23 T cell receptor beta chains below were found in one sample sequenced in a study of T cells expressing NK-cell markers. TCRdb reprocessed the 5' RACE reads, with one entry per CDR3 protein and no DNA. The sample totals some 390,000 distinct CDR3 sequences; its top ten clones hold about 10%. The sample consisted of blood T cells: a sorted CD56 or NKG2C T cell subset, CD4+ or CD8+ T cells, or bulk PBMC T cells (not recorded which). These receptor sequences come from a woman aged 45-59 years in good health.

The genes are TRBV29-1 and TRBJ1-2; TCRdb's D call of TRBD1 is untestable without DNA. Germline values: CDR1 SQVTM, CDR2 ANQGSEA. The CDR3 covers 14 residues. CDR3 sequence: CSAMGQRANYGYTF.

The chain has TRBV18 and TRBJ2-3; there is no DNA to check the TCRdb D call of TRBD2. Germline V lookup: CDR1 KGHSH, CDR2 LQKENI. This CDR3 is 15 amino acids long. CDR3 residues: CASSPASGRTDTQYF.

The rearrangement links TRBV5-1 to TRBJ2-2; TCRdb gives TRBD1 as the D gene, but with no DNA this cannot be confirmed. Germline assignment: CDR1 SGHRS and CDR2 YFSETQ. This CDR3 has 16 residues. CDR3 region: CASSPGAGTSFGELFF. The full variable domain, rest sourced from reference TRBV5-1 and TRBJ2-2, is KAGVTQTPRYLIKTRGQQVTLSCSPISGHRSVSWYQQTPGQGLQFLFEYFSETQRNKGNFPGRFSGRQFSNSRSEMNVSTLELGDSALYLCASSPGAGTSFGELFFGEGSRLTVL.

V usage is TRBV10-3 and J usage is TRBJ2-1; TCRdb's D gene call, TRBD2, goes unchecked for lack of DNA. This CDR3 region has 14 residues. The germline CDR1 and CDR2 sequences are ENHRY and SYGVKD. The CDR3 loop reads CAIRGLGLTNEQFF.

The chain has TRBV10-3 and TRBJ1-5; the TCRdb D gene call, TRBD1, has no DNA to confirm it. The length of the CDR3 is 16 residues. The V gene's germline CDR1 is ENHRY and CDR2 SYGVKD. The CDR3 reads CAIGTGAAGKDQPQHF.

The J gene is TRBJ2-5, the V gene TRBV11-3; the TRBD1 assignment by TCRdb is unverifiable without DNA. Germline-derived CDR1 and CDR2 are SGHNT and YENEEA. This CDR3 has 16 residues. The CDR3 sequence: CASSLAGQVMEETQYF.

The chain is built from TRBV5-1 and TRBJ1-4; checking the TCRdb D call of TRBD1 is not possible without DNA. The CDR3 runs 16 residues. Germline CDR1 and CDR2: SGHRS and YFSETQ. CDR3 protein: CASSQPSRENDEKLFF.

V gene TRBV29-1 combines with J gene TRBJ2-1; the D call of TRBD1 rests on TCRdb alone, since no DNA is present to check it. Per the germline V gene, CDR1 is SQVTM and CDR2 is ANQGSEA. The CDR3 consists of 13 residues. This CDR3 reads CSVLGQSFNEQFF.

The chain employs TRBV7-2 and TRBJ2-2. The CDR3 is 15 residues long. Germline assignment: CDR1 SGHTA and CDR2 FQGNSA. The CDR3 sequence is CASSLSSRNTGELFF.

V is TRBV7-7 and J is TRBJ2-1; TCRdb gives TRBD2 as the D gene, but with no DNA this cannot be confirmed. The germline gives CDR1 SSHAT, CDR2 FNYEAQ (reference sequence). This CDR3 region has 15 residues. The CDR3 loop reads CASSLAGGPSSRQFF.

The rearrangement uses TRBV12-3 or TRBV12-4 and TRBJ2-5; TCRdb's assignment of TRBD2 cannot be checked, as there is no DNA. The CDR3 covers 15 residues. CDR3 sequence reads: CASSFVGGRTETQYF.

The chain recombines TRBV5-1 with TRBJ2-1; TCRdb names TRBD2, which stays unverified in the absence of DNA. The CDR3 loop spans 14 amino acids. Germline V gene data show CDR1 as SGHRS and CDR2 as YFSETQ. The CDR3 protein is CASSGRGAGNEQFF.

The rearrangement uses TRBV5-1 and TRBJ2-1; TCRdb outputs TRBD1, but without DNA this stays unchecked. This CDR3 is built from 13 residues. Germline V gene data show CDR1 as SGHRS and CDR2 as YFSETQ. The chain's CDR3 is CASKGGLYNEQFF.

This chain links TRBV3-1 with TRBJ1-2; there is no DNA to check the TCRdb D call of TRBD1. Per the germline V gene, CDR1 is LGHDT and CDR2 is YNNKEL (reference sequence). The length of the CDR3 is 12 residues. CDR3 amino acids: CASSPTGYGYTF.

This chain uses TRBV12-3 or TRBV12-4 with TRBJ2-3; the TRBD2 assignment by TCRdb is unverifiable without DNA. CDR3 length: 14 amino acids. CDR3 region: CASRPRRDSDTQYF.

V is TRBV6-6 and J is TRBJ2-3; the TRBD2 assignment by TCRdb is unverifiable without DNA. The CDR3 sequence is 16 residues long. CDR1 and CDR2 (germline): MNHNY, SVGAGI (reference sequence). CDR3 in amino acids: CASSMGTSAHTDTQYF.

CDR3: CASSLNSGSPYEQYF. This chain uses TRBV6-6 with TRBJ2-7; there is no DNA to check the TCRdb D call of TRBD2. The CDR3 spans 15 residues. CDR1 is MNHNY, CDR2 SVGAGI, per germline (reference sequence).

This rearrangement joins TRBV7-6 to TRBJ2-3. The germline V gene encodes CDR1 SGHVS and CDR2 FNYEAQ. This CDR3 has 16 residues. CDR3 loop: CASSLGEGVRTDTQYF. Variable domain in full (rest from reference TRBV7-6 and TRBJ2-3): GAGVSQSPRYKVTKRGQDVALRCDPISGHVSLYWYRQALGQGPEFLTYFNYEAQQDKSGLPNDRFSAERPEGSISTLTIQRTEQRDSAMYRCASSLGEGVRTDTQYFGPGTRLTVL.

V usage is TRBV5-1 and J usage is TRBJ1-6. This CDR3 region has 14 residues. The germline V gene encodes CDR1 SGHRS and CDR2 YFSETQ. The CDR3 protein is CASSLGVDNSPLHF.

The V and J genes are TRBV4-2 and TRBJ1-5; TCRdb's D gene call, TRBD1, goes unchecked for lack of DNA. From germline, CDR1 is LGHNA and CDR2 YNFKEQ. CDR3 length: 16 residues. The CDR3 is CASSQETGQGDQPQHF.

CDR3 in amino acids: CASSRGGGNEQFF. The gene calls are TRBV18 and TRBJ2-1; without DNA, the TCRdb call of TRBD1 cannot be checked. Germline CDR1 is KGHSH and CDR2 is LQKENI. The CDR3 is 13 amino acids.

The chain uses TRBV6-6 and TRBJ2-1; there is no DNA to check the TCRdb D call of TRBD2. There are 11 residues in the CDR3. Germline V gene sequence: CDR1 MNHNY, CDR2 SVGAGI (reference sequence). The CDR3 region is CASSNGPEQFF.

V and J are TRBV7-2 and TRBJ2-3; TCRdb calls TRBD1, which cannot be checked without DNA. The CDR3 covers 16 residues. Germline loops: CDR1 SGHTA, CDR2 FQGNSA. CDR3 amino acids: CASSLEGGDRTDTQYF.